What follows are 26 T cell receptor beta chains derived from one specimen sequenced in a study of cytomegalovirus exposure and HLA in healthy donors. Primers included in the PCR were 60 Vbeta and 13 Jbeta primers. Profiled with immunoSEQ multiplex PCR; TCRdb holds only in-frame clones, not every one. The sample has 200,000 or so clones; 80% to 85% are singletons. The source material was PBMCs. These receptors were taken from a woman aged 40 to 50 in good health and CMV-seronegative.

The CDR3 is CAWSAPGQGSHEQYF. The DNA for the CDR3 is TGTGCCTGGAGTGCTCCGGGACAGGGTTCTCACGAGCAGTACTTC. The chain employs TRBV30 and TRBJ2-5, with 9 bases that match TRBD1. The end of the DNA fits TRBJ2-7 better, so the J call may be wrong. CDR1 is GTSNPN, CDR2 SVGIG, per germline (reference sequence). This CDR3 contains 15 residues.

This clone was seen once. This rearrangement joins TRBV18 to TRBJ1-1, with D hard to call. Trimming stripped 5 bases from V and 8 bases from J, with 21 bases between. This CDR3 is built from 15 residues. Germline-derived CDR1 and CDR2 are KGHSH and LQKENI. The CDR3 protein is CASSSIGPSEGEAFF. The DNA of the CDR3 is TGTGCCAGCTCATCCATTGGCCCCTCCGAGGGCGAAGCTTTCTTT.

This clone has only a few counts. Here the CDR3 reads CASTPGTGPGELFF. The DNA for the CDR3 is TGCGCCAGCACCCCAGGGACTGGGCCCGGGGAGCTGTTTTTT. V usage is TRBV5-1 and J usage is TRBJ2-2; D possibly corresponds to TRBD2 (6 bases). The CDR3 consists of 14 residues. Germline CDR1 is SGHRS and CDR2 is YFSETQ. With 6 bases removed from V and 6 bases from J, the gap between germline ends came to 15 bases.

This clone was counted a single time. This sequence joins TRBV28 and TRBJ1-5; 9 positions agree with TRBD1. After removal of 6 bases from V and 8 bases from J, the junction contained 8 bases not matched to a gene. The CDR3 has 14 amino acids. Looked up from germline, CDR1 is MDHEN and CDR2 is SYDVKM. CDR3 DNA: TGTGCCAGCAGCGGACAGGGGTTTGGAAAGCCCCAGCATTTT. The encoded protein is CASSGQGFGKPQHF.

This clone appeared a few times. This chain uses TRBV6-6 with TRBJ2-7; D not resolved. Germline V gives CDR1 MNHNY, CDR2 SVGAGI (reference sequence). This CDR3 has 16 amino acids. Trimming took 0 bases from V and 3 from J, leaving 15 bases between them. The CDR3 spells CASSYSTDTVDYEQYF. In nucleotides, the CDR3 is TGTGCCAGCAGTTACTCGACCGACACGGTGGACTACGAGCAGTACTTC.

This chain links TRBV7-9 with TRBJ2-1; perhaps TRBD2 as D (5 bases). Trimming pared 1 base from V and 7 bases from J, leaving 17 bases between. This CDR3 comprises 16 residues. Germline loops: CDR1 SEHNR, CDR2 FQNEAQ (reference sequence). The CDR3 DNA sequence: TGTGCCAGCAGCTTAGTTCCGGCTGCCCCGGGAAATGAGCAGTTCTTC. Its translation: CASSLVPAAPGNEQFF.

This chain joins TRBV30 and TRBJ2-7, with 10 bases lining up with TRBD1. V lost 6 bases and J lost 9; bases outside the gene matches: 11. The V gene's germline CDR1 is GTSNPN and CDR2 SVGIG (reference sequence). The CDR3 has 13 amino acids. For the CDR3, the DNA is TGTGCCTGCAATGGACAGGGGGGACTCGGGCAGTACTTC. Translation: CACNGQGGLGQYF.

This chain connects TRBV4-1 to TRBJ2-6; no reliable D call. Trimming pared 4 bases from V and 2 bases from J, leaving 15 bases between. CDR1 is MGHRA, CDR2 YSYEKL, per germline. The CDR3 totals 17 residues. The CDR3 loop reads CASSPRIITAGANVLTF. In DNA form, the CDR3 reads TGCGCCAGCAGCCCACGGATTATCACAGCTGGGGCCAACGTCCTGACTTTC.

V is TRBV28 and J is TRBJ1-1; TRBD1 might be the D (5 bases). The ends were cut back, 5 bases at V and 1 base at J, with 23 bases in the middle. The CDR3 has 18 amino acids. Per germline, CDR1 MDHEN and CDR2 SYDVKM. In DNA, the CDR3 is TGTGCCAGCAGTCCAAGGGAGGGGTCACCTAAAAAGAACACTGAAGCTTTCTTT. Amino acid sequence: CASSPREGSPKKNTEAFF.

This chain joins TRBV19 and TRBJ1-3, with 10 bases identical to TRBD1. V lost 9 bases and J lost 1; bases outside the gene matches: 15. Germline loops: CDR1 LNHDA, CDR2 SQIVND (reference sequence). The CDR3 runs to 18 residues. CDR3 loop: CASAPRDRGRQSGNTIYF. CDR3 in DNA: TGTGCCAGCGCCCCCCGGGACAGGGGTCGGCAGTCTGGAAACACCATATATTTT.

The chain has TRBV6-6 and TRBJ2-6, with D hard to call. V was shortened by 8 bases and J by 1 base, with 9 bases between the two germline ends. The CDR3 contains 14 residues. Germline V gene data show CDR1 as MNHNY and CDR2 as SVGAGI (reference sequence). This CDR3 reads CASSVISGANVLTF. CDR3 nucleotide sequence: TGTGCCAGCTCAGTCATTTCTGGGGCCAACGTCCTGACTTTC.

This clone has a single count. The rearrangement joins TRBV9 to TRBJ2-1; TRBD2 matches 10 bases. Germline V gene sequence: CDR1 SGDLS, CDR2 YYNGEE. With V trimmed by 1 base and J by 6 bases, 10 bases remained unmatched. This CDR3 has 17 residues. DNA for the CDR3: TGTGCCAGCAGCGTAACGGCTAGCGGGAGTATCATCAATGAGCAGTTCTTC. Translating gives CASSVTASGSIINEQFF.

This rearrangement joins TRBV4-1 to TRBJ2-1; no definite D call. The ends were cut back, 2 bases at V and 10 bases at J, with 6 bases in the middle. This CDR3 has 11 amino acids. Looked up from germline, CDR1 is MGHRA and CDR2 is YSYEKL. For the CDR3, the DNA is TGCGCCAGCAGCCAACTAAACGAGCAGTTCTTC. This gives the protein CASSQLNEQFF.

The chain joins TRBV5-4 to TRBJ2-7, with 7 nucleotides matching TRBD1. The V segment lost 4 bases and the J segment 2 bases; nucleotides outside the gene matches: 9. Germline V gene lookup returns CDR1 SGHNT and CDR2 YYREEE (reference sequence). The length of the CDR3 is 15 residues. CDR3 sequence reads: CASSLRQGRTYEQYF. DNA for the CDR3: TGTGCCAGCAGCCTCCGACAGGGAAGGACCTACGAGCAGTACTTC.

The chain employs TRBV5-1 and TRBJ2-1; 8 bases are shared with TRBD1. Germline V gene sequence: CDR1 SGHRS, CDR2 YFSETQ. The V and J ends lost 2 bases and 10 bases, in that order; junction bases with no gene match: 11. CDR3 length equals 15 residues. CDR3 sequence (DNA): TGCGCCAGCAGCTTCCTGGGCAGGGGGCGCGGGGAGCAGTTCTTC. Translation: CASSFLGRGRGEQFF.

The chain combines TRBV6-6 with TRBJ1-4, with no clear D. Germline values: CDR1 MNHNY, CDR2 SVGAGI (reference sequence). V gave up 7 bases and J gave up 5 bases, with 5 bases separating them. CDR3 length: 11 amino acids. This CDR3 reads CASTQNEKLFF. The CDR3 coding sequence is TGTGCCAGCACGCAGAATGAAAAACTGTTTTTT.

The rearrangement joins TRBV4-1 to TRBJ2-5; 10 bases fit TRBD1. The V segment lost 0 bases and the J segment 5 bases; nucleotides outside the gene matches: 6. The CDR3 covers 16 residues. The germline CDR1 and CDR2 sequences are MGHRA and YSYEKL. CDR3 amino acids: CASSQEDRGGSETQYF. The CDR3 DNA is TGCGCCAGCAGCCAAGAGGACAGGGGGGGTTCTGAGACCCAGTACTTC.

The chain joins TRBV7-2 to TRBJ2-2; D is ambiguous. Trimming shortened V by 9 bases and J by 0 bases, and 14 bases separated the two germline ends. The germline V gene has CDR1 SGHTA and CDR2 FQGNSA. This CDR3 spans 15 amino acids. The CDR3 protein is CASRIADTNTGELFF. Here the CDR3 DNA reads TGTGCCAGTCGGATAGCAGATACGAACACCGGGGAGCTGTTTTTT.

The CDR3 sequence: CASTQGIPGETQYF. Written as DNA, the CDR3 is TGTGCCAGCACCCAAGGGATACCGGGGGAGACCCAGTACTTC. The chain uses TRBV7-8 and TRBJ2-5, with a possible D match to TRBD2 (5 bases). The germline V gene encodes CDR1 SGHVS and CDR2 FQNEAQ. V lost 7 bases and J lost 5, with 17 bases in between. This CDR3 region has 14 residues.

V usage is TRBV6-1 and J usage is TRBJ2-2, with 8 bases lining up with TRBD2. The CDR3 covers 17 residues. V was clipped by 2 bases and J by 0 bases; unmatched bases: 5. Looked up from germline, CDR1 is MNHNS and CDR2 is SASEGT. The CDR3 DNA reads TGTGCCAGCAGTGAATTGGGTAGCGGGGCGAACACCGGGGAGCTGTTTTTT. It translates to CASSELGSGANTGELFF.

The count of this clone is one. This CDR3 is CASSYRRASRYEQYF. DNA of the CDR3: TGTGCCAGCAGTTACCGGAGGGCCAGTCGATACGAGCAGTACTTC. The chain combines TRBV6-5 with TRBJ2-7; D might be TRBD2 (6 bases). Germline values: CDR1 MNHEY, CDR2 SVGAGI. The ends were cut back, 2 bases at V and 4 bases at J, with 15 bases in the middle. This CDR3 has 15 amino acids.

The rearrangement links TRBV7-3 to TRBJ1-1, with D perhaps TRBD1 (5 bases). Trimming shortened V by 5 bases and J by 3 bases, and 10 bases separated the two germline ends. Germline V gives CDR1 SGHTA, CDR2 FQGTGA. The CDR3 contains 13 residues. CDR3 sequence reads: CASSPDRDTEAFF. The CDR3 DNA is TGTGCCAGCAGCCCCGACAGAGACACTGAAGCTTTCTTT. The variable domain in full, with the rest retrieved from reference TRBV7-3 and TRBJ1-1, is GAGVSQTPSNKVTEKGKYVELRCDPISGHTALYWYRQSLGQGPEFLIYFQGTGAADDSGLPNDRFFAVRPEGSVSTLKIQRTERGDSAVYLCASSPDRDTEAFFGQGTRLTVV.

The chain's CDR3 is CASSPVRTATYGYTF. CDR3 nucleotide sequence: TGCGCCAGCAGCCCTGTAAGGACTGCCACCTATGGCTACACCTTC. The gene calls are TRBV5-1 and TRBJ1-2; no firm D call. CDR3 length equals 15 residues. The germline V gene encodes CDR1 SGHRS and CDR2 YFSETQ. Trimming took 4 bases from V and 4 from J, leaving 17 bases between them.

This chain joins TRBV2 and TRBJ1-2, with a weak D call TRBD1 (6 bases). Trimming took 3 bases from V and 2 from J, leaving 19 bases between them. The germline CDR1 and CDR2 sequences are SNHLY and FYNNEI. The CDR3 has 17 residues. CDR3: CASSDWGGLRKNYGYTF. The CDR3 DNA sequence: TGTGCCAGCAGTGATTGGGGGGGCCTGAGAAAAAACTATGGCTACACCTTC.

This chain links TRBV2 with TRBJ2-5; TRBD2 is a possible D gene (5 bases). The ends were cut back, 5 bases at V and 3 bases at J, with 16 bases in the middle. CDR1 and CDR2 (germline): SNHLY, FYNNEI. There are 15 residues in the CDR3. The CDR3 sequence is CASSYPEDFEETQYF. CDR3 bases: TGTGCCAGCAGTTATCCGGAGGACTTTGAAGAGACCCAGTACTTC.

The chain couples TRBV4-1 to TRBJ2-1, with TRBD1 matching 7 bases. CDR3 length: 15 residues. V shed 6 bases, J shed 0 bases, and the junction held 5 bases outside the gene matches. CDR1 MGHRA and CDR2 YSYEKL come from the germline V gene. CDR3 sequence: CASSLAGGSYNEQFF. CDR3 sequence (DNA): TGCGCCAGCAGTTTAGCAGGGGGCTCCTACAATGAGCAGTTCTTC.